This TCR beta chain appears in the sequencing data of a study of circulating tumor DNA in untreated peripheral T-cell lymphoma. Whole-study findings and limits: Tumor-specific clonotypes: identified in around 71% of patients, about 84% of baseline tissues.

The protocol was immunoSEQ multiplex PCR, while the TCRdb copy is restricted to in-frame clones and leaves out a portion. The data hold 8,000 to 9,000 clones, with nearly 85% observed a single time. The V and J ends lost 2 bases and 5 bases respectively, with 12 bases between them. This CDR3 spans 15 amino acids. CDR1 SGHNT and CDR2 YENEEA come from the germline V gene. Tumor tissue was collected at baseline, before treatment began. About this clone itself: The antigen is undetermined.

Sequenced input: tumor tissue. This chain links TRBV11-3 with TRBJ2-2; no clear D. This TCR was recovered from a human donor with peripheral T-cell lymphoma. The CDR3 coding sequence is TGTGCCAGCAGCTTACGAAGGGTCGGGACCGGGGAGCTGTTTTTT. Its translation is CASSLRRVGTGELFF. Supplemented by reference TRBV11-3 and TRBJ2-2, the full variable domain reads EAGVVQSPRYKIIEKKQPVAFWCNPISGHNTLYWYLQNLGQGPELLIRYENEEAVDDSQLPKDRFSAERLKGVDSTLKIQPAELGDSAVYLCASSLRRVGTGELFFGEGSRLTVL.